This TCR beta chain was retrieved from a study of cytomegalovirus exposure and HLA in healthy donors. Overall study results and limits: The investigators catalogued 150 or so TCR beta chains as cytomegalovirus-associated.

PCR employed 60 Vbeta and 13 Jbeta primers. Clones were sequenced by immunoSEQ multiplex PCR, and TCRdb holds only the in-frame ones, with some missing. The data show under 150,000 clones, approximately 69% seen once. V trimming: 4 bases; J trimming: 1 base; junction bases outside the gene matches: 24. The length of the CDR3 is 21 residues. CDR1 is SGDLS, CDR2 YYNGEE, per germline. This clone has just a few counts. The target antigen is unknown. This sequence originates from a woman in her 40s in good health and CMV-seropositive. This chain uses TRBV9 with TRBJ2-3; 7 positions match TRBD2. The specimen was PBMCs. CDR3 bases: TGTGCCAGCAGCCCCCCTTTCTACGGGAGGTACGTCGACACCGGCACAGATACGCAGTATTTT. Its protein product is CASSPPFYGRYVDTGTDTQYF.